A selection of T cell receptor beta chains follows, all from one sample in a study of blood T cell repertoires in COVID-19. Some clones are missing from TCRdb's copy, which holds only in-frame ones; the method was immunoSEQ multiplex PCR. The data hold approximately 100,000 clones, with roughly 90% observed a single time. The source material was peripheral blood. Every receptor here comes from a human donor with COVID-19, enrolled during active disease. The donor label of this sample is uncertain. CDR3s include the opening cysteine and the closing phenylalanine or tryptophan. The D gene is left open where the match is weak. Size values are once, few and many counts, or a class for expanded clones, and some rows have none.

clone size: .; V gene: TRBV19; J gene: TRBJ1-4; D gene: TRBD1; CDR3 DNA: TGTGCCAGTATGATGACAGGGACGAATGAAAAACTGTTTTTT; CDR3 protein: CASMMTGTNEKLFF
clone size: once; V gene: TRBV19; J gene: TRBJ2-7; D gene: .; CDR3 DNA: TGTGCCAGTAGTCTCCACCGGACAGTAGCCACCTACGAGCAGTACTTC; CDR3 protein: CASSLHRTVATYEQYF
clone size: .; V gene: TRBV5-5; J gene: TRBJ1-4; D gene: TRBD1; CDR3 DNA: TGTGCCAGCAGCTGGAGGACAGGGTCTAATGAAAAACTGTTTTTT; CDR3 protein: CASSWRTGSNEKLFF
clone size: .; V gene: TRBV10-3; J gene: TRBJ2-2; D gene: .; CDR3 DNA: TGTGCCATGACACCCGGGACACCGAACACCGGGGAGCTGTTTTTT; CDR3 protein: CAMTPGTPNTGELFF
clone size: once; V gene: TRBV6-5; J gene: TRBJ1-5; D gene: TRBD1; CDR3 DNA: TGTGCCAGCAGCCGACAGGGGGATCAGCCCCAGCATTTT; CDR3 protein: CASSRQGDQPQHF
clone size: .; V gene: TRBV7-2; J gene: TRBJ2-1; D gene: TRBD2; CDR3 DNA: TGTGCCAGCAGCTTTTCTAGCGGGGGGGAGTACAATGAGCAGTTCTTC; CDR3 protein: CASSFSSGGEYNEQFF
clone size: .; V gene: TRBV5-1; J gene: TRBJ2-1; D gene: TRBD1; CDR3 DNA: TGCGCCAGCAGCGCCGGCGGGACAGGGGCGCCCTACAATGAGCAGTTCTTC; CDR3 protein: CASSAGGTGAPYNEQFF
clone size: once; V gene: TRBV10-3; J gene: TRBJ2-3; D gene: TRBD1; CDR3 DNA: TGTGCCATCAGCCGGGACAGGGGTTCTGCGTATTTT; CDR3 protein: CAISRDRGSAYF
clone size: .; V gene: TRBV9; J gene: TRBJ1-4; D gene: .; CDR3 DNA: TGTGCCAGCAGCGTAGAGGGACGCCTCGCGGGGGAAAAACTGTTTTTT; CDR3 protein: CASSVEGRLAGEKLFF
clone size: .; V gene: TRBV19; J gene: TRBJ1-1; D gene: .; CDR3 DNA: TGTGCCAGTAGGCGTCAAAACAGGGACGCGAACACTGAAGCTTTCTTT; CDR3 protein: CASRRQNRDANTEAFF
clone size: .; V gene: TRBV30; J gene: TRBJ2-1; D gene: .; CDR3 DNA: TGTGCCTGCGCACAAGACAATGAGCAGTTCTTC; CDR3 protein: CACAQDNEQFF
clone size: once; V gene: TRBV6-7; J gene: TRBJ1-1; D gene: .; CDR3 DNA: TGTGCCAGCCAGGGAGGAGGGGATAAGGAGTGCACTGAAGCTTTCTTT; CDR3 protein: CASQGGGDKECTEAFF
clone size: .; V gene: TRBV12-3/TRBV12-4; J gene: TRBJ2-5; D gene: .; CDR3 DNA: TGTGCCAGCAGTTCCCGCCGTGAGGGGACCCAGTACTTC; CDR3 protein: CASSSRREGTQYF
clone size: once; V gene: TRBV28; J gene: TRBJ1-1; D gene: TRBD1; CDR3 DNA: TGTGCCAGTTATACAGGGGGCGAGGTGAACACTGAAGCTTTCTTT; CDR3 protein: CASYTGGEVNTEAFF
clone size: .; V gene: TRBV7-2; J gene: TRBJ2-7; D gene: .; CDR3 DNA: TGTGCCAGCAGCTTAGACGCAGGGCACACCTACGAGCAGTACTTC; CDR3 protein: CASSLDAGHTYEQYF
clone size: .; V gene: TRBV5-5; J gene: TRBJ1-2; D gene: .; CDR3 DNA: TGTGCCAGCAGCTGGTTACAGGGCGTCGAAAACTATGGCTACACCTTC; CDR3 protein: CASSWLQGVENYGYTF
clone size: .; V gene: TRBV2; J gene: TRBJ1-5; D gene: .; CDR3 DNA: TGTGCCAGCAGTGAAGGCAGTTATCAGCCCCAGCATTTT; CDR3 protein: CASSEGSYQPQHF
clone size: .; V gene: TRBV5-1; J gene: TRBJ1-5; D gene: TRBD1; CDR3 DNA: TGCGCCAGCAGCTTTGCGTGGTCGTCGGTCCGGACAGGGGTTCAGCCCCAGCATTTT; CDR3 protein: CASSFAWSSVRTGVQPQHF
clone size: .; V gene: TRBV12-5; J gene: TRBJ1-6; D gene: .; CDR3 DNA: TGTGCTAGTGGTTTGGCCGATTCACCCCTCCACTTT; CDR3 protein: CASGLADSPLHF
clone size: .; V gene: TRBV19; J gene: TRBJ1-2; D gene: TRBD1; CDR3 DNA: TGTGCCAGTACCCTATCGGGACAGGGAATCTATGGCTACACCTTC; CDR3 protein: CASTLSGQGIYGYTF
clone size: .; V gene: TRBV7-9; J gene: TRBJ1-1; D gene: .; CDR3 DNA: TGTGCCAGCAGCTTAGGGAGGCAGAACACTGAAGCTTTCTTT; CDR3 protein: CASSLGRQNTEAFF
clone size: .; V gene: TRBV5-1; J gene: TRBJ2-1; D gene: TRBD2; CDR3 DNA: TGCGCCAGCAGGTTGGGACTTAGCGGGTACAATGAGCAGTTCTTC; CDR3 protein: CASRLGLSGYNEQFF
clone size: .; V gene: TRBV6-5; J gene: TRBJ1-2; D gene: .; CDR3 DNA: TGTGCCAGCAGTTACTCGAGAGGGCCCTCTAACTATGGCTACACCTTC; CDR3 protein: CASSYSRGPSNYGYTF
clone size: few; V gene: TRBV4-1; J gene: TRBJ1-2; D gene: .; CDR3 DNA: TGCGCCAGCAGCCAAGATCGGGTGGAGACAGGCGCCTACACCTTC; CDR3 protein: CASSQDRVETGAYTF
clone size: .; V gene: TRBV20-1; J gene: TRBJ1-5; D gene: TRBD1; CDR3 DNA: TGCAGTGCTAGTCCTGGACAGGGAGATCAGCCCCAGCATTTT; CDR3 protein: CSASPGQGDQPQHF
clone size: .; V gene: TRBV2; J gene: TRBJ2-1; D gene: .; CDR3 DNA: TGTGCCAGCAGGATCACGAGCTCCTACAATGAGCAGTTCTTC; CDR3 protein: CASRITSSYNEQFF
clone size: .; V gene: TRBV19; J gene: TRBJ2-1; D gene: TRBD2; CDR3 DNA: TGTGCCAGTAGTAGAGCGGGAGCTCCCAATGAGCAGTTCTTC; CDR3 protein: CASSRAGAPNEQFF
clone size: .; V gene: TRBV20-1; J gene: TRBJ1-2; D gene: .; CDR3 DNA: TGCAGTGCCCCAACAGTCTATGGCTACACCTTC; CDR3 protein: CSAPTVYGYTF
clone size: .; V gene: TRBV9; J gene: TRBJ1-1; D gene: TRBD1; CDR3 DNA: TGTGCCAGCAGCTCCACAGGGGTGAACACTGAAGCTTTCTTT; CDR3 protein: CASSSTGVNTEAFF
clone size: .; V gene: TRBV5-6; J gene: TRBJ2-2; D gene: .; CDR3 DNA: TGTGCCAGCAGCTACATCACCGGGGAGCTGTTTTTT; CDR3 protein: CASSYITGELFF
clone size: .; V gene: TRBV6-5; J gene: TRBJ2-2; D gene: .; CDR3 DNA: TGTGCCAGCAGTTACTCCATTTCGAACACCGGGGAGCTGTTTTTT; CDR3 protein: CASSYSISNTGELFF
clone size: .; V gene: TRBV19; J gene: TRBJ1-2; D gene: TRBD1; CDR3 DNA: TGTGCCAGTATCCGCCGGGACAGCGGTTTTGGCTACACCTTC; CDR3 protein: CASIRRDSGFGYTF
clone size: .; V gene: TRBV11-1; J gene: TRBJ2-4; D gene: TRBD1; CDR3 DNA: TGTGCCAGCAGCATCGGGACAGGACCCAACATTCAGTACTTC; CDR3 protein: CASSIGTGPNIQYF
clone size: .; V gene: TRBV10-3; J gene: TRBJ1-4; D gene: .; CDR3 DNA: TGTGCCATCAGTGACAGTAATGAAAAACTGTTTTTT; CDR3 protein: CAISDSNEKLFF
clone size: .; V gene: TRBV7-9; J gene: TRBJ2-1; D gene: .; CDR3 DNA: TGTGCCAGCATAGCGCGCTCCTACAATGAGCAGTTCTTC; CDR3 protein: CASIARSYNEQFF
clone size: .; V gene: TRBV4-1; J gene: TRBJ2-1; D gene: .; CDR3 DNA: TGCGCCAGCAGCCAACCGACTAGGATGTCCTACAATGAGCAGTTCTTC; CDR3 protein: CASSQPTRMSYNEQFF
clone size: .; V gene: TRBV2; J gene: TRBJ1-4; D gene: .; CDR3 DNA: TGTGCCAGCGGGCAGGATAATGAAAAACTGTTTTTT; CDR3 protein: CASGQDNEKLFF
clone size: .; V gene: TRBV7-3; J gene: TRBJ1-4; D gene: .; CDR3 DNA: TGTGCCAGCAGCCTTCGGCGGAGTGAAAAACTGTTTTTT; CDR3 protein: CASSLRRSEKLFF
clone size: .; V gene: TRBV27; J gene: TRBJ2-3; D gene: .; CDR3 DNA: TGTGCCAGCAGTTTGACATGGCGCACAGATACGCAGTATTTT; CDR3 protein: CASSLTWRTDTQYF
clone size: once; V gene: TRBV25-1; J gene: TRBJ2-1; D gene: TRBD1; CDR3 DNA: TGTGCCAGCAGTCGGGGTGGGGACAGGGCTATGGATGAGCAGTTCTTC; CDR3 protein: CASSRGGDRAMDEQFF
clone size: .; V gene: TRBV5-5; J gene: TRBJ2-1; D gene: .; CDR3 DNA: TGTGCCAGCAGCTTGGGACAGGTAAATGATGAGCAGTTCTTC; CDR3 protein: CASSLGQVNDEQFF
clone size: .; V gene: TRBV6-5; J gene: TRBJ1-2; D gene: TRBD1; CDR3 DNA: TGTGCCAGCAGTCGACAGGGGGTAGGGGGCTACACCTTC; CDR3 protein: CASSRQGVGGYTF
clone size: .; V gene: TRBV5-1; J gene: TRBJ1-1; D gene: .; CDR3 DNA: TGCGCCAGCAGCTTGGACGTCGGGGGAACGAACACTGAAGCTTTCTTT; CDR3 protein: CASSLDVGGTNTEAFF
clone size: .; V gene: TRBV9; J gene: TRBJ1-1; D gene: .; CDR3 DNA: TGTGCCAGCAGCGTAGGTTCAGACACTGAAGCTTTCTTT; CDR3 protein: CASSVGSDTEAFF
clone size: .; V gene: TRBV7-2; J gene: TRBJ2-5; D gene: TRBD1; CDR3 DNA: TGTGCCAGCAGCTCGCCGGGACAGGGGTACCAAGAGACCCAGTACTTC; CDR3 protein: CASSSPGQGYQETQYF